The 29 T cell receptor beta chains reported below all come from one sample, sequenced in a study of blood T cell repertoires in COVID-19. The protocol was immunoSEQ multiplex PCR, while the TCRdb copy is restricted to in-frame clones and leaves out a portion. The data show about 74,000 clones, roughly 90% seen once. The sequenced sample consisted of peripheral blood. All receptors come from a middle-aged man with acute or convalescent COVID-19.

The J gene is TRBJ2-3, the V gene TRBV10-1; possible D gene TRBD1, 5 bases. This CDR3 is 14 amino acids long. Germline V gene data show CDR1 as WNHNN and CDR2 as SYGVQD (reference sequence). Trimming took off 10 bases at V and 1 base at J, with 15 bases between the two ends. The CDR3 DNA follows: TGCGCCAACCCCAAGGTCAGGGGCACAGATACGCAGTATTTT. Its protein product is CANPKVRGTDTQYF.

The chain recombines TRBV6-6 with TRBJ1-1, with a tentative D call TRBD1 (6 bases). Deletions cut 5 bases from V and 8 bases from J, with 6 bases between. The CDR3 consists of 10 residues. The germline CDR1 and CDR2 sequences are MNHNY and SVGAGI (reference sequence). CDR3 protein: CASSDREAFF. In nucleotides, the CDR3 is TGTGCCAGCAGTGACAGGGAAGCTTTCTTT.

V is TRBV5-1 and J is TRBJ2-2; D perhaps matches TRBD1 (5 bases). The V end lost 4 bases, the J end lost 4 bases, and 20 bases lay between the germline ends. Germline lookup yields CDR1 SGHRS and CDR2 YFSETQ. The CDR3 is made up of 17 amino acids. CDR3: CASSPPSPLGATGELFF. The DNA of the CDR3 is TGCGCCAGCAGCCCACCGAGTCCTCTAGGGGCCACCGGGGAGCTGTTTTTT.

The count of this clone is one. The chain recombines TRBV28 with TRBJ2-3; 10 bases are shared with TRBD2. Germline trimming cut 6 bases from V and 9 bases from J; bases unmatched to any gene: 12. The CDR3 length is 15 residues. Germline values: CDR1 MDHEN, CDR2 SYDVKM. CDR3 nucleotide sequence: TGTGCCAGCAGAACCGGAGCGGGAGGGGGGAGAACGCAGTATTTT. Residues: CASRTGAGGGRTQYF.

In its sample, this clone was seen once. DNA of the CDR3: TGTGCCAGCAAGGATAGCGGGACCTCTAGCACAGATACGCAGTATTTT. It encodes CASKDSGTSSTDTQYF. This rearrangement joins TRBV2 to TRBJ2-3, with 8 bases fitting TRBD2. Germline V gene sequence: CDR1 SNHLY, CDR2 FYNNEI. With 7 bases clipped from V and 0 bases from J, the junction kept 9 bases outside the gene matches. The CDR3 totals 16 residues.

J is TRBJ2-3 and V is TRBV9; 7 nucleotides line up with TRBD1. Trimming cost V 3 bases and J 0 bases; bases outside gene matches: 7. CDR3 length equals 16 residues. The germline gives CDR1 SGDLS, CDR2 YYNGEE. The CDR3 sequence: CASSAGTDLSTDTQYF. The CDR3 nucleotides are TGTGCCAGCAGCGCCGGGACAGATCTAAGCACAGATACGCAGTATTTT.

The CDR3: CASRTGSGNTIYF. CDR3 bases: TGTGCCAGCAGAACAGGGTCCGGAAACACCATATATTTT. V usage is TRBV27 and J usage is TRBJ1-3, with D possibly matching TRBD1 (6 bases). Trimming removed 6 bases from V and 4 bases from J, with 10 bases in between. CDR3 length equals 13 residues. Germline CDR1 and CDR2: MNHEY and SMNVEV (reference sequence).

The chain has TRBV9 and TRBJ2-3, with 11 bases that match TRBD2. J was trimmed by 6 bases and V by 6 bases; bases with no gene match: 6. This CDR3 spans 14 amino acids. Germline V gene data show CDR1 as SGDLS and CDR2 as YYNGEE. CDR3 nucleotides: TGTGCCAGCAACCTAGCGGGGGGTGGTGATACGCAGTATTTT. Its protein product is CASNLAGGGDTQYF.

V is TRBV19 and J is TRBJ2-3; 14 bases agree with TRBD2. Germline trimming cut 7 bases from V and 6 bases from J; bases unmatched to any gene: 6. CDR1 is LNHDA and CDR2 is SQIVND in the germline V gene (reference sequence). This CDR3 has 15 amino acids. DNA of the CDR3: TGTGCCAGTACTCTGACTAGCGGGGGGGTGGATACGCAGTATTTT. Its protein is CASTLTSGGVDTQYF.

The CDR3: CATSESGGWKSEQYF. Here the CDR3 DNA reads TGTGCCACCAGTGAGTCGGGGGGCTGGAAGAGCGAGCAGTACTTC. The rearrangement links TRBV24-1 to TRBJ2-7; D might be TRBD2 (7 bases). Germline V CDR1 and CDR2: KGHDR, SFDVKD. With 4 bases removed from V and 6 bases from J, the gap between germline ends came to 18 bases. This CDR3 comprises 15 residues.

The V call is TRBV30, the J call TRBJ2-3, with 8 bases that match TRBD1. CDR1 is GTSNPN and CDR2 is SVGIG in the germline V gene (reference sequence). The trim removed 0 bases at V and 2 bases at J, leaving 7 bases unmatched. The CDR3 consists of 16 residues. The CDR3 loop is CAWSVLDRVITDTQYF. For the CDR3, the DNA is TGTGCCTGGAGTGTTTTGGACAGGGTTATCACAGATACGCAGTATTTT.

This chain connects TRBV5-4 to TRBJ1-5; D remains ambiguous. The germline CDR1 and CDR2 sequences are SGHNT and YYREEE (reference sequence). Trimming took off 0 bases at V and 4 bases at J, with 5 bases between the two ends. This CDR3 region has 13 residues. CDR3 loop: CASSLDKNQPQHF. DNA for the CDR3: TGTGCCAGCAGCTTGGACAAGAATCAGCCCCAGCATTTT.

The chain combines TRBV5-6 with TRBJ2-1; 8 nucleotides match TRBD2. The V gene's germline CDR1 is SGHDT and CDR2 YYEEEE. The CDR3 is 15 residues long. The V gene end was trimmed by 7 bases and the J gene end by 4 bases; junction bases not matched to a gene: 10. CDR3 residues: CASFISGKGYNEQFF. In nucleotides, the CDR3 is TGTGCCAGCTTTATTAGCGGGAAAGGGTACAATGAGCAGTTCTTC.

The rearrangement links TRBV28 to TRBJ1-2; D may be TRBD1 (5 bases). The ends were cut back, 10 bases at V and 5 bases at J, with 14 bases in the middle. Per germline, CDR1 MDHEN and CDR2 SYDVKM. This CDR3 region has 12 residues. CDR3 sequence (DNA): TGTGCCATCGACCCTGGACATTATGGCTACACCTTC. It codes for CAIDPGHYGYTF.

The chain has TRBV5-1 and TRBJ1-1; D is possibly TRBD1 (6 bases). Germline V gives CDR1 SGHRS, CDR2 YFSETQ. V gave up 4 bases and J gave up 0 bases, with 10 bases separating them. This CDR3 spans 14 amino acids. In DNA, the CDR3 is TGCGCCAGCAGCGTGACAGGATTGAACACTGAAGCTTTCTTT. As protein: CASSVTGLNTEAFF.

This chain connects TRBV27 to TRBJ1-6; 7 bases fit TRBD1. The CDR3 has 14 amino acids. From germline, CDR1 is MNHEY and CDR2 SMNVEV (reference sequence). V dropped 0 bases and J dropped 10; count of bases not matched to a gene: 3. The CDR3 here is CASSLSDRDSPLHF. The CDR3 DNA reads TGTGCCAGCAGTTTATCTGACAGGGACTCACCCCTCCACTTT.

This chain uses TRBV5-5 with TRBJ1-1; no reliable D call. Trimming took 5 bases from V and 4 from J, leaving 15 bases between them. CDR3 length: 14 amino acids. The germline gives CDR1 SGHKS, CDR2 YYEKEE (reference sequence). In DNA, the CDR3 is TGTGCCAGCAGTAGGCAGCCATCGGGCACTGAAGCTTTCTTT. Amino acids: CASSRQPSGTEAFF.

The chain is built from TRBV4-1 and TRBJ1-5; D perhaps matches TRBD1 (5 bases). Germline V gene lookup returns CDR1 MGHRA and CDR2 YSYEKL. The CDR3 is 15 residues long. V lost 1 base and J lost 3, with 10 bases in between. CDR3 amino acids: CASSQVSQANQPQHF. The CDR3 coding sequence is TGCGCCAGCAGCCAAGTTTCACAGGCCAATCAGCCCCAGCATTTT.

The rearrangement uses TRBV6-6 and TRBJ2-7; 14 nucleotides align to TRBD2. Germline V lookup: CDR1 MNHNY, CDR2 SVGAGI (reference sequence). The CDR3 is made up of 15 amino acids. Trimming cost V 5 bases and J 6 bases; bases outside gene matches: 6. The CDR3 spells CASSRLAGGQGEQYF. CDR3 coding DNA: TGTGCCAGCAGTCGACTAGCGGGAGGGCAGGGCGAGCAGTACTTC.

The CDR3 protein is CASRPSGGAYNEQFF. CDR3 sequence (DNA): TGTGCCAGCAGGCCCAGCGGGGGGGCATACAATGAGCAGTTCTTC. The V call is TRBV7-3, the J call TRBJ2-1; 10 positions agree with TRBD2. CDR3 length: 15 residues. V was clipped by 6 bases and J by 4 bases; unmatched bases: 6. Germline lookup yields CDR1 SGHTA and CDR2 FQGTGA.

For the CDR3, the DNA is TGTGCCAGCAGTCCCGGGACTAGCGGGGGGGCCAGGACAGATACGCAGTATTTT. The encoded protein is CASSPGTSGGARTDTQYF. The chain has TRBV6-6 and TRBJ2-3, with 16 nucleotides matching TRBD2. J was trimmed by 3 bases and V by 5 bases; bases with no gene match: 8. CDR3 size: 18 residues. The germline V gene encodes CDR1 MNHNY and CDR2 SVGAGI (reference sequence).

The V and J genes are TRBV4-1 and TRBJ2-1; unclear D gene. Germline lookup yields CDR1 MGHRA and CDR2 YSYEKL. V was cut by 1 base and J by 2 bases, with 9 bases left in between. This CDR3 has 15 amino acids. Written as DNA, the CDR3 is TGCGCCAGCAGCCAAGGCGGCGGTACCTACAATGAGCAGTTCTTC. It translates to CASSQGGGTYNEQFF.

The chain has TRBV5-1 and TRBJ2-1, with D possibly TRBD1 on 5 matching bases. The CDR3 is 12 residues long. V lost 2 bases to trimming and J lost 8 bases, with 8 bases between them. Per the germline V gene, CDR1 is SGHRS and CDR2 is YFSETQ. CDR3 in amino acids: CASSFLGDEQFF. The DNA for the CDR3 is TGCGCCAGCAGCTTTTTAGGGGATGAGCAGTTCTTC.

The genes are TRBV6-5 and TRBJ2-1, with a weak D call TRBD2 (7 bases). V was shortened by 0 bases and J by 7 bases, with 16 bases between the two germline ends. CDR3 length: 16 residues. Germline-derived CDR1 and CDR2 are MNHEY and SVGAGI. The CDR3 nucleotides are TGTGCCAGCAGTTACTCGTGGAGGGGGGGAGGGAATGAGCAGTTCTTC. Amino acid sequence: CASSYSWRGGGNEQFF.

The chain combines TRBV19 with TRBJ1-5, with TRBD1 as a possible D gene (5 bases). The CDR3 spans 15 residues. V lost 10 bases and J 1 base, leaving 17 bases between the germline ends. CDR1 is LNHDA, CDR2 SQIVND, per germline (reference sequence). The CDR3 DNA is TGTGCCACCCTCACGAGCGGGGGGAGCAATCAGCCCCAGCATTTT. It encodes CATLTSGGSNQPQHF. Supplemented by reference TRBV19 and TRBJ1-5, the full variable domain reads DGGITQSPKYLFRKEGQNVTLSCEQNLNHDAMYWYRQDPGQGLRLIYYSQIVNDFQKGDIAEGYSVSREKKESFPLTVTSAQKNPTAFYLCATLTSGGSNQPQHFGDGTRLSIL.

This chain uses TRBV28 with TRBJ1-2; D is undetermined. There are 14 residues in the CDR3. CDR1 and CDR2 (germline): MDHEN, SYDVKM. Deletions cut 5 bases from V and 7 bases from J, with 17 bases between. The CDR3 bases are TGTGCCAGCAGTACCCCTATCGGGAGTGTTGGCTACACCTTC. It specifies CASSTPIGSVGYTF.

DNA of the CDR3: TGTGCCAGCAGCTTCCCGGGACTTGAACCCTACGAGCAGTACGTC. Translating it yields CASSFPGLEPYEQYV. The chain links TRBV7-9 to TRBJ2-7; TRBD2 is a possible D gene (6 bases). Germline lookup yields CDR1 SEHNR and CDR2 FQNEAQ (reference sequence). The CDR3 has 15 residues. V was cut by 3 bases and J by 2 bases, with 14 bases left in between.

The chain is built from TRBV5-8 and TRBJ1-2, with TRBD1 matching over 7 bases. The CDR3 sequence is 14 residues long. CDR1 SGHTS and CDR2 YDEGEE come from the germline V gene. Trimming removed 6 bases from V and 2 bases from J; junction bases left unmatched: 7. The CDR3 DNA follows: TGTGCCAGCACCAGAACGGGACAGAACTATGGCTACACCTTC. The encoded protein is CASTRTGQNYGYTF.

DNA for the CDR3: TGTGCCAGCAGCTTTAGTAGCGGCACAGATACGCAGTATTTT. Amino acids: CASSFSSGTDTQYF. V and J are TRBV7-3 and TRBJ2-3; D is perhaps TRBD2 (5 bases). V was trimmed by 3 bases and J by 1 base, leaving 8 bases between them. CDR1 is SGHTA and CDR2 is FQGTGA in the germline V gene. This CDR3 has 14 residues. The full variable domain, with the rest looked up from reference TRBV7-3 and TRBJ2-3, is GAGVSQTPSNKVTEKGKYVELRCDPISGHTALYWYRQSLGQGPEFLIYFQGTGAADDSGLPNDRFFAVRPEGSVSTLKIQRTERGDSAVYLCASSFSSGTDTQYFGPGTRLTVL.